The next 20 T cell receptor beta chains were all read from a single sample in a study of T cells in pancreatic ductal adenocarcinoma. No neoadjuvant therapy was given to the selected pancreatic ductal adenocarcinoma patients before their surgery. Some clones are missing from TCRdb's copy, which holds only in-frame ones; the method was immunoSEQ multiplex PCR. The sample holds approximately 97,000 clones, 90% to 95% seen once. What was sequenced was PBMCs. The receptors were sampled from a human donor with pancreatic ductal adenocarcinoma.

The chain joins TRBV11-3 to TRBJ2-5; 7 nucleotides align to TRBD1. Trimming removed 4 bases from V and 1 base from J; junction bases left unmatched: 3. This CDR3 spans 14 amino acids. Germline V gene lookup returns CDR1 SGHNT and CDR2 YENEEA. CDR3 sequence (DNA): TGTGCCAGCAGCTCCTGGGACAGCCAAGAGACCCAGTACTTC. This gives the protein CASSSWDSQETQYF.

The chain employs TRBV5-4 and TRBJ2-3, with D tentatively TRBD1 (5 bases). V gave up 7 bases and J gave up 3 bases, with 9 bases separating them. CDR1 is SGHNT, CDR2 YYREEE, per germline (reference sequence). CDR3 length: 12 residues. CDR3 bases: TGTGCCAGCGCCTCAGGGACAGATACGCAGTATTTT. Translated, it gives CASASGTDTQYF.

The chain has TRBV19 and TRBJ2-1, with 11 bases lining up with TRBD1. Per the germline V gene, CDR1 is LNHDA and CDR2 is SQIVND (reference sequence). After removal of 4 bases from V and 6 bases from J, the junction contained 2 bases not matched to a gene. CDR3 size: 14 residues. CDR3 loop: CASSRGQGGNEQFF. DNA for the CDR3: TGTGCCAGTAGTAGGGGACAGGGGGGCAATGAGCAGTTCTTC.

The chain joins TRBV7-2 to TRBJ2-7, with TRBD2 matching 7 bases. The V and J ends lost 5 bases and 3 bases, in that order; junction bases with no gene match: 7. Looked up from germline, CDR1 is SGHTA and CDR2 is FQGNSA. CDR3 length: 14 residues. The CDR3 DNA is TGTGCCAGCAGCGAAAGCGGGATCAACTACGAGCAGTACTTC. Its translation is CASSESGINYEQYF.

The chain couples TRBV20-1 to TRBJ2-1, with unresolved D. This CDR3 region has 10 residues. From germline, CDR1 is DFQATT and CDR2 SNEGSKA (reference sequence). Trimming took 5 bases from V and 10 from J, leaving 9 bases between them. The CDR3: CSAVHSEQFF. The CDR3 DNA follows: TGCAGTGCTGTACACAGCGAGCAGTTCTTC.

The genes are TRBV5-1 and TRBJ2-2, with D tentatively TRBD1 (6 bases). V shed 0 bases and J shed 2 bases, with 11 bases lying between them. The germline V gene has CDR1 SGHRS and CDR2 YFSETQ. The CDR3 totals 16 residues. The DNA for the CDR3 is TGCGCCAGCAGCTTGGGATGGGGGCCCAACACCGGGGAGCTGTTTTTT. Its translation: CASSLGWGPNTGELFF. The whole variable domain, remainder taken from reference TRBV5-1 and TRBJ2-2, is KAGVTQTPRYLIKTRGQQVTLSCSPISGHRSVSWYQQTPGQGLQFLFEYFSETQRNKGNFPGRFSGRQFSNSRSEMNVSTLELGDSALYLCASSLGWGPNTGELFFGEGSRLTVL.

The CDR3 protein is CASRGQNTYNEQFF. CDR3 coding DNA: TGTGCCAGCAGGGGACAGAATACCTACAATGAGCAGTTCTTC. The chain couples TRBV6-1 to TRBJ2-1, with 7 bases aligning to TRBD1. The germline gives CDR1 MNHNS, CDR2 SASEGT. The CDR3 runs 14 residues. Trimming took 6 bases from V and 2 from J; bases not matched to a gene: 4.

The V gene is TRBV21-1, the J gene TRBJ1-1; the table assigns TRBD1, which was not confirmed against the DNA. TRBV21-1 is a listed pseudogene. This CDR3 region has 15 residues. The CDR3 bases are TGTGCCAGCAGCATGGAGACAGGGACGAACACTGAAGCTTTCTTT. Protein: CASSMETGTNTEAFF.

CDR3 amino acids: CASSDPSWTGRDYGYTF. In DNA form, the CDR3 reads TGCGCCAGCAGTGACCCTTCATGGACAGGGAGAGATTATGGCTACACCTTC. The chain uses TRBV10-2 and TRBJ1-2; 8 bases match TRBD1. Trimming took 3 bases from V and 5 from J; bases not matched to a gene: 14. CDR3 length: 17 amino acids. The germline V gene encodes CDR1 WSHSY and CDR2 SAAADI.

V and J are TRBV29-1 and TRBJ2-5; 9 bases fit TRBD1. In germline, CDR1 is SQVTM, CDR2 ANQGSEA. This CDR3 comprises 15 residues. V dropped 5 bases and J dropped 7; count of bases not matched to a gene: 14. CDR3 amino acids: CSVTNRDRERGTQYF. The CDR3, as DNA: TGCAGCGTTACCAACCGGGACAGGGAGCGTGGGACCCAGTACTTC.

This CDR3 reads CASSYSEGGETQYF. CDR3 nucleotides: TGCGCCAGCAGCTACAGCGAGGGGGGGGAGACCCAGTACTTC. J is TRBJ2-5 and V is TRBV5-1, with D maybe TRBD2 (7 bases). Germline V lookup: CDR1 SGHRS, CDR2 YFSETQ. Trimming left V 3 bases short and J 5 bases short, with 14 bases between. This CDR3 spans 14 amino acids.

The rearrangement joins TRBV2 to TRBJ1-5; TRBD1 might be the D (5 bases). The CDR3 is 18 residues long. Trimming shortened V by 4 bases and J by 0 bases, and 19 bases separated the two germline ends. CDR1 is SNHLY and CDR2 is FYNNEI in the germline V gene. CDR3 coding DNA: TGTGCCAGCAGTGGTACAGGCCGACGCACTTATAGCAATCAGCCCCAGCATTTT. This codes for CASSGTGRRTYSNQPQHF. The full variable domain, rest sourced from reference TRBV2 and TRBJ1-5, is EPEVTQTPSHQVTQMGQEVILRCVPISNHLYFYWYRQILGQKVEFLVSFYNNEISEKSEIFDDQFSVERPDGSNFTLKIRSTKLEDSAMYFCASSGTGRRTYSNQPQHFGDGTRLSIL.

V gene TRBV10-3 combines with J gene TRBJ2-2, with D possibly being TRBD2 (5 bases). Germline lookup yields CDR1 ENHRY and CDR2 SYGVKD. V lost 4 bases, J lost 1 base, and 10 bases lay in between. The CDR3 is made up of 15 amino acids. The chain's CDR3 is CAISGSGRNTGELFF. CDR3 nucleotide sequence: TGTGCCATCAGTGGTTCGGGGAGGAACACCGGGGAGCTGTTTTTT.

The rearrangement links TRBV4-3 to TRBJ1-2; D ambiguous. Germline V gene data show CDR1 as LGHNA and CDR2 as YSLEER. Trimming removed 0 bases at V and 4 bases at J, with 6 bases between. The CDR3 length is 13 residues. The CDR3 coding sequence is TGCGCCAGCAGCCAAGAGGAGGGCTATGGCTACACCTTC. It encodes CASSQEEGYGYTF.

This rearrangement joins TRBV28 to TRBJ1-2; 11 bases map to TRBD1. V trimming: 5 bases; J trimming: 4 bases; junction bases outside the gene matches: 9. CDR1 is MDHEN, CDR2 SYDVKM, per germline. This CDR3 comprises 16 residues. CDR3 protein: CASSPTRTGGTYGYTF. CDR3 in DNA: TGTGCCAGCAGTCCCACCCGGACAGGGGGCACCTATGGCTACACCTTC.

This chain uses TRBV7-2 with TRBJ2-3; 8 bases map to TRBD2. Per the germline V gene, CDR1 is SGHTA and CDR2 is FQGNSA. The trim removed 2 bases at V and 2 bases at J, leaving 3 bases unmatched. The CDR3 covers 15 residues. The CDR3 coding sequence is TGTGCCAGCAGCTTAACTAGCGGATACACAGATACGCAGTATTTT. Its protein product is CASSLTSGYTDTQYF.

The chain combines TRBV4-2 with TRBJ2-2, with 9 bases fitting TRBD2. CDR1 is LGHNA, CDR2 YNFKEQ, per germline. CDR3 size: 15 residues. With 7 bases clipped from V and 0 bases from J, the junction kept 3 bases outside the gene matches. The CDR3 reads CASNERGANTGELFF. In nucleotides, the CDR3 is TGTGCCAGCAATGAGCGGGGGGCGAACACCGGGGAGCTGTTTTTT.

This CDR3 is CASSLGQGPYNEQFF. The CDR3 DNA reads as TGCGCCAGCAGCCTTGGACAGGGCCCATACAATGAGCAGTTCTTC. The chain combines TRBV5-1 with TRBJ2-1, with TRBD1 matching over 8 bases. Germline lookup yields CDR1 SGHRS and CDR2 YFSETQ. J was trimmed by 4 bases and V by 4 bases; bases with no gene match: 7. The CDR3 is made up of 15 amino acids.

The chain has TRBV7-9 and TRBJ2-7; D remains unclear. The ends were cut back, 2 bases at V and 7 bases at J, with 6 bases in the middle. The CDR3 is made up of 11 amino acids. In germline, CDR1 is SEHNR, CDR2 FQNEAQ (reference sequence). In nucleotides, the CDR3 is TGTGCCAGCAGCTTATACGGTGAGCAGTACTTC. Its translation: CASSLYGEQYF.

CDR3 nucleotide sequence: TGTGCCAGCAGCTTAGGACAGCAAGAGACCCAGTACTTC. Protein product: CASSLGQQETQYF. The chain has TRBV7-7 and TRBJ2-5; D perhaps matches TRBD1 (5 bases). CDR1 and CDR2 (germline): SSHAT, FNYEAQ (reference sequence). The CDR3 length is 13 residues. Trimming left V 1 base short and J 2 bases short, with 5 bases between.